Below, 27 T cell receptor beta chains from the same sample are listed, as sequenced in a study of blood T cell repertoires in COVID-19. The assay was immunoSEQ multiplex PCR, and TCRdb's table has in-frame clones only and misses some. The sample lists under 200,000 clones, about 83% occurring once. The sample consisted of peripheral blood. The receptors shown here come from a woman older than 75 with COVID-19, enrolled during active disease.

The CDR3 DNA follows: TGTGCCATCAGTGAGAGGGGGTCCCATGAGCAGTTCTTC. It encodes CAISERGSHEQFF. J is TRBJ2-1 and V is TRBV10-3; perhaps TRBD1 as D (6 bases). The germline CDR1 and CDR2 sequences are ENHRY and SYGVKD. The germline V and J ends were trimmed by 2 bases and 8 bases, with 10 bases remaining between them. This CDR3 is built from 13 residues.

V is TRBV27 and J is TRBJ1-6; 9 bases are a match to TRBD1. The germline V gene encodes CDR1 MNHEY and CDR2 SMNVEV (reference sequence). J lost 4 bases, V lost 3 bases, and 10 bases had no gene match. The CDR3 extends over 18 amino acids. CDR3 DNA sequence: TGTGCCAGCAGTTTCGGGACAGGGATTTGGGGGTATAATTCACCCCTCCACTTT. It specifies CASSFGTGIWGYNSPLHF.

The V call is TRBV27, the J call TRBJ2-1; TRBD2 aligns across 11 bases. The germline V gene encodes CDR1 MNHEY and CDR2 SMNVEV (reference sequence). This CDR3 is built from 15 residues. Losses at the gene ends were 5 bases for V and 4 bases for J; bases not matched to a gene: 4. CDR3 nucleotide sequence: TGTGCCAGCAGTCTGACTAGCGGGACATACAATGAGCAGTTCTTC. Its translation is CASSLTSGTYNEQFF.

The chain is built from TRBV5-4 and TRBJ2-1; 8 nucleotides line up with TRBD2. V was pared by 4 bases and J by 0 bases, with 9 bases of the junction left unmatched. The germline gives CDR1 SGHNT, CDR2 YYREEE (reference sequence). CDR3 length: 17 residues. The CDR3 spells CASSRGSGGSSYNEQFF. The CDR3 bases are TGTGCCAGCAGCCGTGGTTCGGGGGGGTCCTCCTACAATGAGCAGTTCTTC.

The CDR3 protein is CASSVDGQGLAWQYF. DNA of the CDR3: TGTGCCAGCAGCGTAGACGGACAGGGCCTGGCGTGGCAGTATTTT. The genes are TRBV9 and TRBJ2-3; 8 nucleotides agree with TRBD1. V shed 0 bases, J shed 11 bases, and the junction held 11 bases outside the gene matches. Germline V gene sequence: CDR1 SGDLS, CDR2 YYNGEE. This CDR3 spans 15 amino acids.

The chain has TRBV28 and TRBJ2-5; no definite D call. Trimming left V 8 bases short and J 5 bases short, with 12 bases between. Germline V gene sequence: CDR1 MDHEN, CDR2 SYDVKM. The CDR3 consists of 12 residues. The CDR3, as DNA: TGTGCCAGCGCCACCCCCCAGGAGACCCAGTACTTC. This encodes CASATPQETQYF.

This clone was counted once. This rearrangement joins TRBV24-1 to TRBJ2-5; a possible D gene is TRBD1 (5 bases). The CDR3 length is 16 residues. V lost 1 base to trimming and J lost 5 bases, with 16 bases between them. Per the germline V gene, CDR1 is KGHDR and CDR2 is SFDVKD. The CDR3 loop reads CATSDFSGLYGETQYF. As DNA, the CDR3 is TGTGCCACCAGTGATTTCTCAGGGCTTTACGGCGAGACCCAGTACTTC.

This chain links TRBV7-3 with TRBJ2-2, with 7 positions matching TRBD2. Germline V CDR1 and CDR2: SGHTA, FQGTGA. CDR3 size: 15 residues. With 5 bases clipped from V and 5 bases from J, the junction kept 8 bases outside the gene matches. The CDR3 DNA is TGTGCCAGCAGCGCGACTAGCAGAGATACCGGGGAGCTGTTTTTT. Residues: CASSATSRDTGELFF.

The gene calls are TRBV27 and TRBJ2-5; 7 positions agree with TRBD1. V shed 5 bases, J shed 3 bases, and the junction held 12 bases outside the gene matches. The CDR3 totals 16 residues. In germline, CDR1 is MNHEY, CDR2 SMNVEV (reference sequence). The CDR3: CASSPGRRTGEETQYF. In DNA, the CDR3 is TGTGCCAGCAGTCCCGGACGGCGTACAGGGGAAGAGACCCAGTACTTC.

This chain joins TRBV7-3 and TRBJ2-3; tentatively, D is TRBD1 (6 bases). The germline CDR1 and CDR2 sequences are SGHTA and FQGTGA. The CDR3 sequence is 12 residues long. V lost 5 bases and J 10 bases, leaving 13 bases between the germline ends. As DNA, the CDR3 is TGTGCCAGCAGCCAGGGGCTCGCGGCGCAGTATTTT. Translation: CASSQGLAAQYF.

A few counts support this clone. The CDR3: CAAGGSSSYNEQFF. CDR3 coding DNA: TGTGCCGCTGGGGGGAGTAGCTCCTACAATGAGCAGTTCTTC. The chain is built from TRBV28 and TRBJ2-1; a weak D match, TRBD2 (6 bases). CDR3 length: 14 amino acids. Trimming removed 11 bases from V and 0 bases from J, with 14 bases in between. Germline loops: CDR1 MDHEN, CDR2 SYDVKM.

The V gene is TRBV18, the J gene TRBJ2-5; no firm D call. V was shortened by 3 bases and J by 5 bases, with 16 bases between the two germline ends. CDR3 length: 15 residues. Germline V gives CDR1 KGHSH, CDR2 LQKENI. CDR3: CASSPSSPGVETQYF. The CDR3 DNA is TGTGCCAGCTCACCTAGCTCTCCCGGCGTGGAGACCCAGTACTTC.

The chain recombines TRBV27 with TRBJ2-7; D is possibly TRBD1 (6 bases). V lost 4 bases to trimming and J lost 3 bases, with 22 bases between them. This CDR3 comprises 17 residues. CDR1 is MNHEY and CDR2 is SMNVEV in the germline V gene (reference sequence). CDR3 region: CASSSATSQGRRYEQYF. In nucleotides, the CDR3 is TGTGCCAGCAGTTCCGCCACCTCTCAGGGGAGACGCTACGAGCAGTACTTC.

The chain links TRBV7-2 to TRBJ1-5; D is unresolved. The CDR3 is made up of 12 amino acids. Between the trimmed V and J ends, which lost 4 bases and 10 bases, there was a span of 11 bases. CDR1 is SGHTA and CDR2 is FQGNSA in the germline V gene. CDR3 region: CASSYLQSPQHF. In DNA, the CDR3 is TGTGCCAGCAGCTACTTACAGTCCCCCCAGCATTTT.

J is TRBJ2-7 and V is TRBV18; 10 nucleotides agree with TRBD2. This CDR3 has 15 residues. Germline V CDR1 and CDR2: KGHSH, LQKENI. J was trimmed by 6 bases and V by 0 bases; bases with no gene match: 5. In nucleotides, the CDR3 is TGTGCCAGCTCACCACCCCTAGCGGGAGTGGGCGAGCAGTACTTC. This translates into CASSPPLAGVGEQYF.

This clone was picked up one time. The J gene is TRBJ1-1, the V gene TRBV7-3; tentative D call: TRBD1 (6 bases). Deletions cut 6 bases from V and 7 bases from J, with 15 bases between. CDR1 SGHTA and CDR2 FQGTGA come from the germline V gene. This CDR3 contains 13 residues. In nucleotides, the CDR3 is TGTGCCAGCAGTTCACAGGGATACGGTGAAGCTTTCTTT. Translated, it gives CASSSQGYGEAFF.

The chain combines TRBV7-2 with TRBJ2-7, with D possibly TRBD2 on 6 matching bases. The V and J ends lost 5 bases and 9 bases respectively, with 17 bases between them. Germline CDR1 reads SGHTA; CDR2 reads FQGNSA. The CDR3 is 13 residues long. CDR3: CASSIAYRRGQYF. The CDR3 coding sequence is TGTGCCAGCAGCATCGCCTACCGGAGGGGGCAGTACTTC.

The chain couples TRBV5-6 to TRBJ2-1; D may be TRBD1 (6 bases). The CDR3 runs to 16 residues. Looked up from germline, CDR1 is SGHDT and CDR2 is YYEEEE. The V gene lost 5 bases and the J gene lost 6 bases, with 21 bases spanning the gap. This chain's CDR3 is CASRGWGEGELNEQFF. CDR3 in DNA: TGTGCCAGCAGGGGCTGGGGTGAGGGGGAGCTCAATGAGCAGTTCTTC.

The genes are TRBV29-1 and TRBJ2-6; D unclear. This CDR3 is 12 amino acids long. Germline CDR1 is SQVTM and CDR2 is ANQGSEA. Trimming pared 7 bases from V and 0 bases from J, leaving 4 bases between. The CDR3 spells CSAYSGANVLTF. CDR3 DNA sequence: TGCAGCGCCTACTCTGGGGCCAACGTCCTGACTTTC. Using reference TRBV29-1 and TRBJ2-6 for the parts outside the CDR3, the full variable domain is SAVISQKPSRDICQRGTSLTIQCQVDSQVTMMFWYRQQPGQSLTLIATANQGSEATYESGFVIDKFPISRPNLTFSTLTVSNMSPEDSSIYLCSAYSGANVLTFGAGSRLTVL.

The chain links TRBV28 to TRBJ2-2, with 7 bases that match TRBD2. This CDR3 is built from 16 residues. V gave up 5 bases and J gave up 8 bases; unmatched junction bases: 14. CDR1 MDHEN and CDR2 SYDVKM come from the germline V gene. CDR3 residues: CASSPPRGASGGELFF. DNA of the CDR3: TGTGCCAGCAGTCCCCCCCGAGGGGCTAGCGGTGGGGAGCTGTTTTTT.

V and J are TRBV18 and TRBJ1-5; no clear D. CDR1 KGHSH and CDR2 LQKENI come from the germline V gene. This CDR3 comprises 13 residues. V lost 6 bases and J 5 bases, leaving 11 bases between the germline ends. Here the CDR3 DNA reads TGTGCCAGCTCGCCGGAAGGAGATCAGCCCCAGCATTTT. Its protein is CASSPEGDQPQHF.

The chain joins TRBV18 to TRBJ1-1; the D gene is possibly TRBD1 (5 bases). The CDR3 is made up of 15 amino acids. Germline V CDR1 and CDR2: KGHSH, LQKENI. Between the trimmed V and J ends, which lost 6 bases and 5 bases, there was a span of 19 bases. The CDR3 is CASSPGGAGITEAFF. The CDR3 DNA is TGTGCCAGCTCCCCAGGCGGGGCGGGAATTACTGAAGCTTTCTTT.

The chain carries TRBV12-5 and TRBJ1-1; 7 positions match TRBD1. Germline CDR1 LGHNT, CDR2 FRNRAP. This CDR3 has 14 residues. Germline trimming cut 4 bases from V and 3 bases from J; bases unmatched to any gene: 5. The CDR3 sequence is CASGSAQGHTEAFF. The CDR3 DNA follows: TGTGCTAGTGGTTCAGCACAGGGGCACACTGAAGCTTTCTTT.

This clone was counted only a few times. The V and J genes are TRBV5-1 and TRBJ1-3; 8 bases are a match to TRBD1. The CDR3 extends over 14 amino acids. J gave up 8 bases and V 4 bases, and 8 bases lay outside the gene matches. Germline CDR1 is SGHRS and CDR2 is YFSETQ. The CDR3 bases are TGCGCCAGCAGCCTGATCGGACAGGGCGACACCATATATTTT. Translating gives CASSLIGQGDTIYF.

V gene TRBV2 combines with J gene TRBJ2-5, with 13 positions matching TRBD2. The CDR3 consists of 14 residues. Germline V gives CDR1 SNHLY, CDR2 FYNNEI. Trimming removed 3 bases from V and 6 bases from J; junction bases left unmatched: 1. The CDR3 bases are TGTGCCAGCAGTGACGGGACTAGCGGGAAGACCCAGTACTTC. It specifies CASSDGTSGKTQYF.

CDR3 nucleotide sequence: TGTGCCAGCAGCTTGCGGGGGTGGGCCTACAATGAGCAGTTCTTC. Translating it yields CASSLRGWAYNEQFF. The gene calls are TRBV5-8 and TRBJ2-1, with D perhaps TRBD2 (6 bases). There are 15 residues in the CDR3. Germline CDR1 SGHTS, CDR2 YDEGEE. The V and J ends lost 1 base and 2 bases respectively, with 10 bases between them.

This CDR3 is CASSPGTGRAYEQYF. The CDR3 bases are TGTGCCAGCAGCCCGGGGACAGGGAGGGCCTACGAGCAGTACTTC. The chain recombines TRBV27 with TRBJ2-7; 9 bases are a match to TRBD1. Per germline, CDR1 MNHEY and CDR2 SMNVEV (reference sequence). The V gene end was trimmed by 6 bases and the J gene end by 2 bases; junction bases not matched to a gene: 8. The CDR3 runs 15 residues.